The rows below give T cell receptor beta chains drawn from one sample of a study of OX40 agonist ivuxolimab in advanced cancers. The method was immunoSEQ multiplex PCR; TCRdb's version includes in-frame clones alone and lacks a portion of them. The sample includes under 75,000 clones, 80% to 95% of them seen just once. Here the sequenced sample was CD4+ or CD8+ T cells sorted from blood, taken in a trial of the OX40 agonist ivuxolimab. The receptors were gathered from an adult with an advanced solid tumor such as melanoma, head and neck, liver or kidney cancer. Each CDR3 is given with its conserved first and last residue. D genes are given only for firm matches. Some rows mark clone size as missing; the rest say once, few, many or name a class of expanded clone.

clone_size: -; v_call: TRBV9; j_call: TRBJ2-7; d_call: -; cdr3_aa: CASSPRSTGDEQYF; cdr3_nt: TGTGCCAGCAGCCCAAGAAGTACAGGAGACGAGCAGTACTTC
clone_size: -; v_call: TRBV4-2; j_call: TRBJ1-1; d_call: -; cdr3_aa: CASSQDPMNTEAFF; cdr3_nt: TGTGCCAGCAGCCAAGATCCCATGAACACTGAAGCTTTCTTT
clone_size: -; v_call: TRBV5-1; j_call: TRBJ2-1; d_call: TRBD2; cdr3_aa: CASSLRLTSGSYNEQFF; cdr3_nt: TGCGCCAGCAGCTTGCGCTTGACTAGCGGGAGCTACAATGAGCAGTTCTTC
clone_size: -; v_call: TRBV7-3; j_call: TRBJ2-1; d_call: -; cdr3_aa: CASSPGLGRGEQFF; cdr3_nt: TGTGCCAGCAGCCCCGGACTGGGTCGGGGTGAGCAGTTCTTC
clone_size: -; v_call: TRBV28; j_call: TRBJ2-5; d_call: -; cdr3_aa: CASSLRVVLRETQYF; cdr3_nt: TGTGCCAGCAGTTTGAGGGTAGTGCTCCGAGAGACCCAGTACTTC
clone_size: -; v_call: TRBV5-1; j_call: TRBJ1-2; d_call: -; cdr3_aa: CASSQLTGTSYGYTF; cdr3_nt: TGCGCCAGCAGCCAATTGACAGGAACCAGCTATGGCTACACCTTC
clone_size: -; v_call: TRBV27; j_call: TRBJ2-1; d_call: TRBD2; cdr3_aa: CASTSGSPYNEQFF; cdr3_nt: TGTGCCAGCACTAGCGGGAGTCCCTACAATGAGCAGTTCTTC
clone_size: -; v_call: TRBV9; j_call: TRBJ2-2; d_call: -; cdr3_aa: CASSVVAGELFF; cdr3_nt: TGTGCCAGCAGCGTAGTAGCGGGGGAGCTGTTTTTT
clone_size: -; v_call: TRBV9; j_call: TRBJ2-5; d_call: -; cdr3_aa: CASSVFSTEEETQYF; cdr3_nt: TGTGCCAGCAGCGTATTCTCGACAGAAGAAGAGACCCAGTACTTC
clone_size: once; v_call: TRBV5-5; j_call: TRBJ2-2; d_call: -; cdr3_aa: CASSLGSTGELFF; cdr3_nt: TGTGCCAGCAGCCTGGGATCCACCGGGGAGCTGTTTTTT
clone_size: -; v_call: TRBV4-3; j_call: TRBJ1-2; d_call: -; cdr3_aa: CASSQDLISYTF; cdr3_nt: TGCGCCAGCAGCCAAGATCTCATCAGCTACACCTTC
clone_size: -; v_call: TRBV10-3; j_call: TRBJ2-7; d_call: TRBD2; cdr3_aa: CAISDSGTSATYEQYF; cdr3_nt: TGTGCCATCAGTGACTCCGGGACTAGCGCAACCTACGAGCAGTACTTC
clone_size: -; v_call: TRBV7-8; j_call: TRBJ1-1; d_call: -; cdr3_aa: CASSGESFTEAFF; cdr3_nt: TGTGCCAGCAGCGGGGAGTCATTTACTGAAGCTTTCTTT
clone_size: once; v_call: TRBV4-1; j_call: TRBJ2-5; d_call: TRBD1; cdr3_aa: CASSRRQGEQETQYF; cdr3_nt: TGCGCCAGCAGCCGACGACAGGGGGAGCAAGAGACCCAGTACTTC
clone_size: -; v_call: TRBV9; j_call: TRBJ2-7; d_call: TRBD1; cdr3_aa: CASSDGTGYSEQYF; cdr3_nt: TGTGCCAGCAGCGATGGGACAGGGTACTCCGAGCAGTACTTC
clone_size: -; v_call: TRBV7-9; j_call: TRBJ1-2; d_call: -; cdr3_aa: CASSLNSGYGYTF; cdr3_nt: TGTGCCAGCAGCTTAAATTCTGGGTATGGCTACACCTTC
clone_size: -; v_call: TRBV10-3; j_call: TRBJ2-2; d_call: -; cdr3_aa: CAISDPATNTGELFF; cdr3_nt: TGTGCCATCAGTGACCCCGCAACGAACACCGGGGAGCTGTTTTTT
clone_size: once; v_call: TRBV4-2; j_call: TRBJ2-7; d_call: TRBD1; cdr3_aa: CASSQRGQVSSYEQYF; cdr3_nt: TGTGCCAGCAGCCAGAGAGGACAGGTCTCGTCCTACGAGCAGTACTTC
clone_size: -; v_call: TRBV5-8; j_call: TRBJ2-5; d_call: TRBD1; cdr3_aa: CASSPEGATQETQYF; cdr3_nt: TGTGCCAGCAGCCCCGAGGGGGCTACGCAAGAGACCCAGTACTTC
clone_size: once; v_call: TRBV6-5; j_call: TRBJ2-1; d_call: -; cdr3_aa: CASAMGLDVDEQFF; cdr3_nt: TGTGCCAGCGCCATGGGCTTAGATGTCGATGAGCAGTTCTTC
clone_size: -; v_call: TRBV6-1; j_call: TRBJ2-1; d_call: -; cdr3_aa: CASSEVVGVTNEQFF; cdr3_nt: TGTGCCAGCAGTGAAGTCGTAGGGGTAACGAATGAGCAGTTCTTC
clone_size: -; v_call: TRBV29-1; j_call: TRBJ2-7; d_call: TRBD2; cdr3_aa: CSVAGEGSSYEQYF; cdr3_nt: TGCAGCGTTGCCGGGGAGGGTTCCTCCTACGAGCAGTACTTC
clone_size: -; v_call: TRBV19; j_call: TRBJ2-7; d_call: TRBD1; cdr3_aa: CASRVGQGTYEQYF; cdr3_nt: TGTGCCAGTAGAGTGGGACAGGGGACCTACGAGCAGTACTTC
clone_size: -; v_call: TRBV30; j_call: TRBJ2-7; d_call: -; cdr3_aa: CAWSVGQPYEQYF; cdr3_nt: TGTGCCTGGAGTGTCGGGCAGCCCTACGAGCAGTACTTC
clone_size: -; v_call: TRBV11-2; j_call: TRBJ2-7; d_call: -; cdr3_aa: CASSLQARRKTMGEQYF; cdr3_nt: TGTGCCAGCAGCTTACAAGCAAGACGCAAAACAATGGGGGAGCAGTACTTC
clone_size: -; v_call: TRBV19; j_call: TRBJ2-1; d_call: -; cdr3_aa: CASSIWDQYNEQFF; cdr3_nt: TGTGCCAGTAGTATCTGGGACCAATACAATGAGCAGTTCTTC
clone_size: -; v_call: TRBV5-5; j_call: TRBJ1-3; d_call: -; cdr3_aa: CASGASTGSGNTIYF; cdr3_nt: TGTGCCAGCGGAGCTTCGACCGGGAGTGGAAACACCATATATTTT
clone_size: -; v_call: TRBV9; j_call: TRBJ1-1; d_call: TRBD1; cdr3_aa: CASSSHRGILNTEAFF; cdr3_nt: TGTGCCAGCAGCTCACACAGGGGGATCCTGAACACTGAAGCTTTCTTT
clone_size: -; v_call: TRBV27; j_call: TRBJ2-2; d_call: TRBD1; cdr3_aa: CASSPPTGTAIGELFF; cdr3_nt: TGTGCCAGCAGTCCGCCAACCGGGACAGCCATCGGGGAGCTGTTTTTT
clone_size: once; v_call: TRBV27; j_call: TRBJ2-7; d_call: TRBD1; cdr3_aa: CASSPSGGLIYEQYF; cdr3_nt: TGTGCCAGCAGTCCCTCAGGGGGCCTTATCTACGAGCAGTACTTC
clone_size: -; v_call: TRBV27; j_call: TRBJ2-1; d_call: -; cdr3_aa: CASSFGTYSEQFF; cdr3_nt: TGTGCCAGCAGTTTCGGAACGTACAGTGAGCAGTTCTTC
clone_size: -; v_call: TRBV7-2; j_call: TRBJ2-7; d_call: -; cdr3_aa: CASSFDDSSYEQYF; cdr3_nt: TGTGCCAGCAGCTTCGATGACAGCTCCTACGAGCAGTACTTC
clone_size: -; v_call: TRBV4-1; j_call: TRBJ1-1; d_call: -; cdr3_aa: CASVKEDRPFPGAAFF; cdr3_nt: TGCGCCAGCGTTAAGGAAGACAGACCCTTCCCGGGGGCCGCTTTCTTT
clone_size: -; v_call: TRBV25-1; j_call: TRBJ2-1; d_call: TRBD1; cdr3_aa: CASLDRGNEQFF; cdr3_nt: TGTGCCAGCCTCGACAGGGGCAATGAGCAGTTCTTC
clone_size: -; v_call: TRBV11-1; j_call: TRBJ2-7; d_call: -; cdr3_aa: CASSSELLTYEQYF; cdr3_nt: TGTGCCAGCAGCTCCGAACTCCTCACCTACGAGCAGTACTTC
clone_size: -; v_call: TRBV4-1; j_call: TRBJ2-1; d_call: -; cdr3_aa: CASSPGGLTYNEQFF; cdr3_nt: TGCGCCAGCAGCCCAGGGGGACTGACTTACAATGAGCAGTTCTTC
clone_size: -; v_call: TRBV10-1; j_call: TRBJ1-1; d_call: -; cdr3_aa: CASITGRSTEAFF; cdr3_nt: TGCGCCAGCATAACGGGAAGAAGCACTGAAGCTTTCTTT
clone_size: -; v_call: TRBV5-1; j_call: TRBJ2-1; d_call: TRBD2; cdr3_aa: CASSLHPLAGQVDEQFF; cdr3_nt: TGCGCCAGCAGCTTACACCCCCTAGCGGGGCAGGTGGATGAGCAGTTCTTC
clone_size: -; v_call: TRBV19; j_call: TRBJ2-3; d_call: TRBD2; cdr3_aa: CASSEGLAGDTDTQYF; cdr3_nt: TGTGCCAGTAGTGAGGGACTAGCGGGAGACACAGATACGCAGTATTTT
clone_size: -; v_call: TRBV6-6; j_call: TRBJ1-2; d_call: -; cdr3_aa: CASSYSKGLDGYTF; cdr3_nt: TGTGCCAGCAGTTACTCGAAAGGGCTCGATGGCTACACCTTC
clone_size: once; v_call: TRBV28; j_call: TRBJ2-7; d_call: -; cdr3_aa: CASSLFSYEQYF; cdr3_nt: TGTGCCAGCAGTTTATTCTCCTACGAGCAGTACTTC
clone_size: -; v_call: TRBV30; j_call: TRBJ2-7; d_call: -; cdr3_aa: CAWTSPGLSPKQYF; cdr3_nt: TGTGCCTGGACTTCACCGGGACTGAGCCCTAAGCAGTACTTC
clone_size: -; v_call: TRBV30; j_call: TRBJ2-2; d_call: TRBD1; cdr3_aa: CAWSRQGFYGELFF; cdr3_nt: TGTGCCTGGAGCAGACAGGGATTTTACGGGGAGCTGTTTTTT
clone_size: -; v_call: TRBV6-4; j_call: TRBJ2-5; d_call: TRBD2; cdr3_aa: CASSEWREDPGTQYF; cdr3_nt: TGTGCCAGCAGTGAGTGGCGGGAGGATCCGGGAACCCAGTACTTC
clone_size: -; v_call: TRBV7-9; j_call: TRBJ2-1; d_call: -; cdr3_aa: CASSLVPGAYNEQFF; cdr3_nt: TGTGCCAGCAGCTTAGTTCCGGGGGCATACAATGAGCAGTTCTTC
clone_size: -; v_call: TRBV4-1; j_call: TRBJ1-1; d_call: TRBD1; cdr3_aa: CASSPQGFATEAFF; cdr3_nt: TGCGCCAGCAGCCCACAGGGGTTCGCCACTGAAGCTTTCTTT
clone_size: -; v_call: TRBV6-5; j_call: TRBJ2-4; d_call: -; cdr3_aa: CASSLTGQAKNIQYF; cdr3_nt: TGTGCCAGCAGTTTGACCGGGCAAGCCAAAAACATTCAGTACTTC
clone_size: -; v_call: TRBV7-9; j_call: TRBJ2-3; d_call: -; cdr3_aa: CASSPLGSDTQYF; cdr3_nt: TGTGCCAGCAGCCCCTTGGGGTCAGATACGCAGTATTTT
clone_size: -; v_call: TRBV5-4; j_call: TRBJ1-3; d_call: -; cdr3_aa: CASSLVGAGNTIYF; cdr3_nt: TGTGCCAGCAGCTTGGTGGGGGCTGGAAACACCATATATTTT
clone_size: -; v_call: TRBV29-1; j_call: TRBJ2-1; d_call: -; cdr3_aa: CSVEVNLDEQFF; cdr3_nt: TGCAGCGTTGAAGTAAACTTGGATGAGCAGTTCTTC
clone_size: -; v_call: TRBV5-1; j_call: TRBJ2-7; d_call: -; cdr3_aa: CASSPDPSYEQYF; cdr3_nt: TGCGCCAGCAGCCCGGATCCGTCCTACGAGCAGTACTTC
clone_size: -; v_call: TRBV4-3; j_call: TRBJ2-2; d_call: -; cdr3_aa: CASSQDKGLTGELFF; cdr3_nt: TGCGCCAGCAGCCAAGACAAGGGTCTCACCGGGGAGCTGTTTTTT
clone_size: -; v_call: TRBV5-8; j_call: TRBJ2-5; d_call: TRBD1; cdr3_aa: CASSRQGAVETQYF; cdr3_nt: TGTGCCAGCAGCCGACAGGGGGCGGTGGAGACCCAGTACTTC